The sequence of this T cell receptor (beta chain) was determined in a study of T cells in localized non-small cell lung cancer. Findings of the study overall: Uninvolved nearby lung showed the greatest T cell clonality, exceeding that found in tumor. Appearing in adjacent lung were a median approximately 57 of the top 100 tumor clones.

Trimming shortened V by 8 bases and J by 1 base, and 12 bases separated the two germline ends. The CDR3 length is 15 residues. In germline, CDR1 is MNHNS, CDR2 SASEGT. Sequenced by immunoSEQ multiplex PCR; TCRdb stores in-frame clones only, minus some. Altogether some 64,000 clones are present, 85% to 90% being singletons, with the ten largest covering approximately 2%. Note on this clone: Its target is unknown. Other nucleotide sequences in the sample specify the same CDR3.

This TCR was sampled from a woman aged 35 to 75 with stage I lung adenocarcinoma. Source: peripheral blood, taken before any cancer treatment. The chain recombines TRBV6-1 with TRBJ2-6; D gene uncertain. CDR3 bases: TGTGCCAGCCTCCTTTCAGGTTCTGGGGCCAACGTCCTGACTTTC. Its translation is CASLLSGSGANVLTF.